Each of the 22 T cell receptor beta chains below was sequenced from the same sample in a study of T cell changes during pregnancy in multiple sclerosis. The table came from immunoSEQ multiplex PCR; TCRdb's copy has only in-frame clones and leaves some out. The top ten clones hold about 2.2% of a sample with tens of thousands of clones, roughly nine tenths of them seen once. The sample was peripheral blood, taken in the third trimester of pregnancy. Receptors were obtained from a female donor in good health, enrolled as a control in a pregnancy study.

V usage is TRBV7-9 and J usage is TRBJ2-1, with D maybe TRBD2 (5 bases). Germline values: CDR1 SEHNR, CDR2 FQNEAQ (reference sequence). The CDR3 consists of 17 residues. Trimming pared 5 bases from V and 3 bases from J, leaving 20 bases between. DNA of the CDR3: TGTGCCAGCAGCCCCCCTCGGGGAAGTATTAACTACAATGAGCAGTTCTTC. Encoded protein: CASSPPRGSINYNEQFF.

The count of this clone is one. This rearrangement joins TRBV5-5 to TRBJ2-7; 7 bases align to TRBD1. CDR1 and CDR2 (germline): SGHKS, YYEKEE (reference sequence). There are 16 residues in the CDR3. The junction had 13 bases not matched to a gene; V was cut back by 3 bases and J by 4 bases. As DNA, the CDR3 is TGTGCCAGCAGCTCCCTTAGAGTGACAGGGTTGTACGAGCAGTACTTC. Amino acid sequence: CASSSLRVTGLYEQYF.

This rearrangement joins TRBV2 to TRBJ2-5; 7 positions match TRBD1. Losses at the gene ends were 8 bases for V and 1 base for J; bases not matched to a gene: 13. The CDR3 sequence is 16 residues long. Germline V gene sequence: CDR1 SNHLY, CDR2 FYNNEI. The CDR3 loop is CASWIPGTAFQETQYF. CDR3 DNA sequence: TGTGCCAGCTGGATCCCCGGGACAGCCTTCCAAGAGACCCAGTACTTC.

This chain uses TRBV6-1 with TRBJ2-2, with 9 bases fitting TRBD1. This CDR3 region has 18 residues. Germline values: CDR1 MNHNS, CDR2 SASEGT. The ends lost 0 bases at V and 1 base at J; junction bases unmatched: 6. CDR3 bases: TGTGCCAGCAGTGAAGCGCATGGGACAGGGTGGAACACCGGGGAGCTGTTTTTT. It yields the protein CASSEAHGTGWNTGELFF.

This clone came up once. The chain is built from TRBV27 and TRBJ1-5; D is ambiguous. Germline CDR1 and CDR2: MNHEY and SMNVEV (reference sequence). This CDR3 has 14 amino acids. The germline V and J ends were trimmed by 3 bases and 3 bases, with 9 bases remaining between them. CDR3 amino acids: CASSFRQDNQPQHF. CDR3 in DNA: TGTGCCAGCAGTTTTAGGCAGGACAATCAGCCCCAGCATTTT.

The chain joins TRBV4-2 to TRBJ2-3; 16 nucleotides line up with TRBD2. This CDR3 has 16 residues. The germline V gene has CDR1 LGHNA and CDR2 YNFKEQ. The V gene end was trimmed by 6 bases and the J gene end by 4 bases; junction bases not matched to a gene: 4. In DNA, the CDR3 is TGTGCCAGCAGTGGGACTAGCGGGGGGGGACCAGATACGCAGTATTTT. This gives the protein CASSGTSGGGPDTQYF.

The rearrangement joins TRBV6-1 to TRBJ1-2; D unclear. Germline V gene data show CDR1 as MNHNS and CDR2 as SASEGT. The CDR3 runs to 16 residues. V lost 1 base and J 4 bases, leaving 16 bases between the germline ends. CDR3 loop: CASSEGAEVYFYGYTF. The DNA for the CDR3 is TGTGCCAGCAGTGAAGGGGCAGAAGTCTATTTCTATGGCTACACCTTC.

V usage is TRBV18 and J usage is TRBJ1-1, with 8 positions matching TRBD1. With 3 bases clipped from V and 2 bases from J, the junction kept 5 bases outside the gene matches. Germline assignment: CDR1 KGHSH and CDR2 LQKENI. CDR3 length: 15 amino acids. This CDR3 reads CASSPSDRANTEAFF. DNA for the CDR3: TGTGCCAGCTCACCTTCGGACAGGGCCAACACTGAAGCTTTCTTT.

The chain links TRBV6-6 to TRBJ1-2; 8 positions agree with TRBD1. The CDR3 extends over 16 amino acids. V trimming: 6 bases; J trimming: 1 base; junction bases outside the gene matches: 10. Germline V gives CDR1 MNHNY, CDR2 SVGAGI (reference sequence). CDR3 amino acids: CASSSTGASYNYGYTF. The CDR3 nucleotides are TGTGCCAGCAGCTCGACAGGGGCCTCTTATAACTATGGCTACACCTTC.

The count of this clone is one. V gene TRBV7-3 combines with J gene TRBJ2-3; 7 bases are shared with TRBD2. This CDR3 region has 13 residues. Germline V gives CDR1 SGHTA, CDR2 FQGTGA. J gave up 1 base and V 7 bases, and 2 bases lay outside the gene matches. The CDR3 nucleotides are TGTGCCAGCACAAGCGGGGGCACAGATACGCAGTATTTT. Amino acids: CASTSGGTDTQYF.

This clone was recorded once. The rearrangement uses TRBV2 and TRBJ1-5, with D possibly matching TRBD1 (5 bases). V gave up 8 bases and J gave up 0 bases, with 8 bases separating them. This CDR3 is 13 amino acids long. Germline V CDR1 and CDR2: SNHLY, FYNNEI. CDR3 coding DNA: TGTGCCAGCTTCGGGGGTAGCAATCAGCCCCAGCATTTT. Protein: CASFGGSNQPQHF. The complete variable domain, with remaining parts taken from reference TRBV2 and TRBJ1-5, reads EPEVTQTPSHQVTQMGQEVILRCVPISNHLYFYWYRQILGQKVEFLVSFYNNEISEKSEIFDDQFSVERPDGSNFTLKIRSTKLEDSAMYFCASFGGSNQPQHFGDGTRLSIL.

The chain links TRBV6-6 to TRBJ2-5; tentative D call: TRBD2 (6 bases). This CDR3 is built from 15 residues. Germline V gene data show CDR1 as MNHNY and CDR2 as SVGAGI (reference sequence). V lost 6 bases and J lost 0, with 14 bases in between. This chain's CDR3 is CASRGTLADQETQYF. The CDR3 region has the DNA TGTGCCAGCAGGGGGACCTTAGCGGACCAAGAGACCCAGTACTTC.

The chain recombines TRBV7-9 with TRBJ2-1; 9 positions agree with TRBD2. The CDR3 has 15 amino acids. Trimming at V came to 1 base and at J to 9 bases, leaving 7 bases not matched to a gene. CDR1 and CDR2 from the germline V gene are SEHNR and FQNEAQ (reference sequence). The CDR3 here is CASSLELAGVSEQFF. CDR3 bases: TGTGCCAGCAGCTTAGAGTTAGCGGGAGTTAGTGAGCAGTTCTTC.

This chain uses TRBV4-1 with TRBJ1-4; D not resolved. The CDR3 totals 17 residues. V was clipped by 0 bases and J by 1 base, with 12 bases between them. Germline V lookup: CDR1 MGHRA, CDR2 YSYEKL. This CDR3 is CASSQEMTKRTNEKLFF. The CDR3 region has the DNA TGCGCCAGCAGCCAAGAGATGACTAAGCGAACTAATGAAAAACTGTTTTTT.

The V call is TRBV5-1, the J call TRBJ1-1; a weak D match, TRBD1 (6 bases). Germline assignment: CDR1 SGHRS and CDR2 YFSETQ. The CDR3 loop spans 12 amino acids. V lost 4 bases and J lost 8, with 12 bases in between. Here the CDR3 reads CASSAGRGEAFF. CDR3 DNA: TGCGCCAGCAGCGCCGGCAGGGGAGAAGCTTTCTTT.

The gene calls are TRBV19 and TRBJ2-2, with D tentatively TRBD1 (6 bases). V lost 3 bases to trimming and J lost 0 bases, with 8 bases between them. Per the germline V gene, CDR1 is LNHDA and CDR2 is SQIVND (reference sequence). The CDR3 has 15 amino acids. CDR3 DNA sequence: TGTGCCAGTAGTATGAGGACAGCGAACACCGGGGAGCTGTTTTTT. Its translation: CASSMRTANTGELFF. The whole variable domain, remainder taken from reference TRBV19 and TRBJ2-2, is DGGITQSPKYLFRKEGQNVTLSCEQNLNHDAMYWYRQDPGQGLRLIYYSQIVNDFQKGDIAEGYSVSREKKESFPLTVTSAQKNPTAFYLCASSMRTANTGELFFGEGSRLTVL.

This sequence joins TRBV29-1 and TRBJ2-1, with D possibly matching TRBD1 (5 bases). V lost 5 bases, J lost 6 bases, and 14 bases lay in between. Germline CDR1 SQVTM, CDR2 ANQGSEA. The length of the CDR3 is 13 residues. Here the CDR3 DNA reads TGCAGCGTTCGCGAGCCAGGGCTCAATGAGCAGTTCTTC. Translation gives CSVREPGLNEQFF.

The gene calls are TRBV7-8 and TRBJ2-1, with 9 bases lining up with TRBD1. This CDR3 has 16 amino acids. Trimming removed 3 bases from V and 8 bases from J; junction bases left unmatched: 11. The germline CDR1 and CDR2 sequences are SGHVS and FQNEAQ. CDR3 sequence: CASSFTGTGTLYEQFF. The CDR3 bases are TGTGCCAGCAGCTTTACCGGGACAGGGACTCTATATGAGCAGTTCTTC.

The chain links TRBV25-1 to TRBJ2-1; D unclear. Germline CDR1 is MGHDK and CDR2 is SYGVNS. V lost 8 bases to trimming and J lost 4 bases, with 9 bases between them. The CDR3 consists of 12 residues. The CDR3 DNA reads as TGTGCCAGCGCCCGGGTTTACAATGAGCAGTTCTTC. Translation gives CASARVYNEQFF.

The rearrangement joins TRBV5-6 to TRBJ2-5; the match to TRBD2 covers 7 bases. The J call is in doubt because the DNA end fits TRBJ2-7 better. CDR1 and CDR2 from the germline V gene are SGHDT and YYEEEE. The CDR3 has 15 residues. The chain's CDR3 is CASSLSGASSYEQYF. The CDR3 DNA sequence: TGTGCCAGCAGCTTGAGCGGGGCCAGCTCCTACGAGCAGTACTTC.

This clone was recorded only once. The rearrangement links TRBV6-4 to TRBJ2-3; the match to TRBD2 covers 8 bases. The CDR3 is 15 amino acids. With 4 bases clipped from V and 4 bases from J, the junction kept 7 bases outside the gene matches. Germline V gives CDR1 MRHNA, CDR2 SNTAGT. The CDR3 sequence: CASSGAGGSADTQYF. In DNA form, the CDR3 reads TGTGCCAGCAGTGGGGCGGGGGGCTCGGCAGATACGCAGTATTTT.

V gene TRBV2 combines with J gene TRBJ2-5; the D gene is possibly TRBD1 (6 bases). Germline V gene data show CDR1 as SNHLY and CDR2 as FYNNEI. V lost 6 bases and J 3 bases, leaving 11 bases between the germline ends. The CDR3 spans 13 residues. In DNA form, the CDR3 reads TGTGCCAGCAGCCAGGGGCGGGAAGAGACCCAGTACTTC. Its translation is CASSQGREETQYF.